The clone carrying this T cell receptor beta chain showed up just once. Antigen specificity is unknown. With 60 Vbeta and 13 Jbeta primers, the PCR was carried out. Per the original data handling: A follow-up analysis tallied about 88 million unique TCR beta chains, roughly 11 million shared. Produced via immunoSEQ multiplex PCR; TCRdb's table is partial and in-frame only. V, J and clone size were drawn from that table, and D and trimming were deduced from the DNA. The table has about 160,000 clones, 65% to 85% seen once; the top ten hold roughly 2.6%. The germline V and J ends were trimmed by 6 bases and 5 bases, with 15 bases remaining between them. Germline V gene sequence: CDR1 SGHVS, CDR2 FNYEAQ. The CDR3 extends over 14 amino acids. This sample is part of a study of cytomegalovirus exposure and HLA in healthy donors. Study at large: Genotyping of about 400 donors showed that 80% to 85% belonged to the Caucasian-associated ancestry cluster.

Study-level findings and limits: A later analysis showed TCR association rates differing by HLA locus, peaking at DRB1 and lowest at HLA-C. Among the most significant clusters, several appeared linked to common viral pathogens in a later analysis.

This TCR derives from a woman in her forties in good health and CMV-seropositive. This chain links TRBV7-6 with TRBJ2-3; maybe TRBD1 (5 bases). The source material was PBMCs. CDR3 sequence reads: CASSRTSREDTQYF. CDR3 coding DNA: TGTGCCAGCAGTCGAACCTCCAGGGAAGATACGCAGTATTTT.